These 9 T cell receptor beta chains share one sample of origin, sequenced in a study of molecular identifiers for immune sequencing clone quantification. One entry per CDR3 protein results from TCRdb running MiXCR on the PCR reads. This repertoire shows around 480,000 distinct CDR3 sequences, about a quarter found once; its top ten account for about 0.75%. Material for sequencing was naive CD8+ T cells from blood, with Jurkat cell RNA spiked in. Subset noted: FACS-sorted CD8+CD4-CCR7+CD45RA+ naive T cells. These receptors all come from a human donor in good health. Some libraries in this study had Jurkat cell RNA spiked in.

This clonotype has at least ten counts. The chain is built from TRBV19 and TRBJ1-5; 11 bases match TRBD1. CDR1 and CDR2 (germline): LNHDA, SQIVND (reference sequence). This CDR3 is 17 amino acids long. Trimming removed 6 bases from V and 0 bases from J; junction bases left unmatched: 7. CDR3: CASRPDRGPYSNQPQHF. The CDR3 coding sequence is TGTGCCAGTAGGCCGGACAGGGGGCCATATAGCAATCAGCCCCAGCATTTT.

This clonotype was observed at least ten times. The chain combines TRBV14 with TRBJ1-3; D gene ambiguous. Looked up from germline, CDR1 is SGHDN and CDR2 is FVKESK. CDR3 length: 18 residues. V lost 1 base and J lost 2, with 18 bases in between. The CDR3 protein is CASSQVLGRPGAGNTIYF. CDR3 bases: TGTGCCAGCAGCCAAGTCCTCGGCAGGCCGGGCGCTGGAAACACCATATATTTT.

The table lists this clonotype with many counts. The chain carries TRBV9 and TRBJ1-1; D is perhaps TRBD1 (6 bases). Looked up from germline, CDR1 is SGDLS and CDR2 is YYNGEE. Trimming removed 4 bases from V and 8 bases from J, with 18 bases in between. The CDR3 length is 14 residues. CDR3 protein: CASSPRTDRTEAFF. The CDR3 region has the DNA TGTGCCAGCAGCCCGAGAACAGACAGGACCGAAGCTTTCTTT.

The CDR3 protein is CASAGSGDGDEKLFF. The DNA for the CDR3 is TGTGCCAGCGCGGGGTCGGGGGACGGAGATGAAAAACTGTTTTTT. The genes are TRBV9 and TRBJ1-4; D is perhaps TRBD1 (5 bases). Germline CDR1 is SGDLS and CDR2 is YYNGEE. V dropped 7 bases and J dropped 6 bases, with 19 bases sitting between them. The CDR3 totals 15 residues.

The chain employs TRBV27 and TRBJ2-7; D not certain. Trimming shortened V by 5 bases and J by 3 bases, and 11 bases separated the two germline ends. The CDR3 runs to 13 residues. Looked up from germline, CDR1 is MNHEY and CDR2 is SMNVEV (reference sequence). The CDR3 nucleotides read TGTGCCAGCAGTGAAGGCAGCAACTACGAGCAGTACTTC. Protein product: CASSEGSNYEQYF.

The chain carries TRBV4-3 and TRBJ1-1, with D possibly TRBD1 on 5 matching bases. Trimming removed 3 bases at V and 1 base at J, with 9 bases between. Looked up from germline, CDR1 is LGHNA and CDR2 is YSLEER. CDR3 length: 14 residues. CDR3 bases: TGCGCCAGCAGCCATATGCAGGGGAACACTGAAGCTTTCTTT. Its protein product is CASSHMQGNTEAFF.

For this clonotype: A clone one base away is much larger, so this may be a read error. The chain couples TRBV19 to TRBJ1-5; possibly TRBD1 for D (5 bases). Germline V gene lookup returns CDR1 LNHDA and CDR2 SQIVND (reference sequence). V was clipped by 0 bases and J by 10 bases, with 16 bases between them. The CDR3 loop spans 15 amino acids. The CDR3 nucleotides read TGTGCCAGTAGTATAGAGGAGGGGTCTGCGCATCCCCAGCATTTT. Amino acid sequence: CASSIEEGSAHPQHF.

The table lists this clonotype with a few counts. The CDR3 region is CASSLKKGGPGTDTQYF. The CDR3 nucleotides read TGTGCCAGCAGCTTAAAGAAGGGGGGGCCGGGCACAGATACGCAGTATTTT. The chain recombines TRBV7-8 with TRBJ2-3; D is perhaps TRBD2 (7 bases). V lost 2 bases, J lost 1 base, and 16 bases lay in between. CDR3 length equals 17 residues. CDR1 is SGHVS and CDR2 is FQNEAQ in the germline V gene.

This clonotype was recorded a few times. V and J are TRBV7-6 and TRBJ2-7; possibly TRBD2 for D (6 bases). The CDR3 consists of 14 residues. The V end was cut by 5 bases, the J end by 7 bases, with 18 bases between. CDR1 and CDR2 (germline): SGHVS, FNYEAQ. CDR3 in DNA: TGTGCCAGCAGCCCCCTGGAGGTGGCGGGGGAGCAGTACTTC. The encoded protein is CASSPLEVAGEQYF.